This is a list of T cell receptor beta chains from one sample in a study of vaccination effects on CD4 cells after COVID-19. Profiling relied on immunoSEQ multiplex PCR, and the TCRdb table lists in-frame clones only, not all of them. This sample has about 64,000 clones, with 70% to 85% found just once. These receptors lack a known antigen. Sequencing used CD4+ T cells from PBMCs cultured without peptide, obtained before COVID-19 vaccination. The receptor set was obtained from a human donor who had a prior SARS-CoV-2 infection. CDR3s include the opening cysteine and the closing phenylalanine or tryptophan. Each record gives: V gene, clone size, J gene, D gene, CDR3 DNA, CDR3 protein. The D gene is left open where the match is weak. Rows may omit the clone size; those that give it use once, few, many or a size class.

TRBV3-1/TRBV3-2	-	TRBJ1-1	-	TGTGCCAGCAGCCAAGTTTGGGGGGATGGGTGGGTAACTGAAGCTTTCTTT	CASSQVWGDGWVTEAFF
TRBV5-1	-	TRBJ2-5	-	TGCGCCAGCAGCTTGTCCGGGTTTGAGACCCAGTACTTC	CASSLSGFETQYF
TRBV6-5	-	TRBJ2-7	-	TGTGCCAGCAGTCCAGTCTCAGACGAGCAGTACTTC	CASSPVSDEQYF
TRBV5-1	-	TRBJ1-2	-	TGCGCCAGCAGTACCCAGGGTTCGAACTATGGCTACACCTTC	CASSTQGSNYGYTF
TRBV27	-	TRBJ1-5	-	TGTGCCAGCAGTAGTTACACGGCCTTGAGCGGTCAGCCCCAGCATTTT	CASSSYTALSGQPQHF
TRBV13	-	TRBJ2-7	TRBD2	TGTGCCAGCAGCTTATCTATCCGGGGGGGATCCTACGAGCAGTACTTC	CASSLSIRGGSYEQYF
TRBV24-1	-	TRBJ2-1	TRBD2	TGTGCCACCTCACTTCCAGGACTAGCGGGAAATGAGCAGTTCTTC	CATSLPGLAGNEQFF
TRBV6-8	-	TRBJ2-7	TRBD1	TGTGCCAGCAGTTACTCCCGCCAGGGGGAATACTCCTACGAGCAGTACTTC	CASSYSRQGEYSYEQYF
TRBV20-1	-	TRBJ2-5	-	TGCAGTGCTAGTCCGGGGCACCAAGAGACCCAGTACTTC	CSASPGHQETQYF
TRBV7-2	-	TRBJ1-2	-	TGTGCCAGCAGCTTAGGGCTCCGACACTATGGCTACACCTTC	CASSLGLRHYGYTF
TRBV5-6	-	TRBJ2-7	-	TGTGCCAGCAGCGTCGACAGGACCTCCTACGAGCAGTACTTC	CASSVDRTSYEQYF
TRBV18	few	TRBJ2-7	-	TGTGCCAGCTCACCACCCCCACCTACCTACGAGCAGTACTTC	CASSPPPPTYEQYF
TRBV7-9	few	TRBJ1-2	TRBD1	TGTGCCAGCAGCCCGACCAACCGGGACAGGGCCTATGGCTACACCTTC	CASSPTNRDRAYGYTF
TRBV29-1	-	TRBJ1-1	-	TGCAGCGTACAACAAAAGAACACTGAAGCTTTCTTT	CSVQQKNTEAFF
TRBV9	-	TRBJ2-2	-	TGTGCCAGCAGCGTAGCTTCCGGGGGGCCGGACACCGGGGAGCTGTTTTTT	CASSVASGGPDTGELFF
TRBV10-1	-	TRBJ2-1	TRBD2	TGCGCCAGCAAAGGACTAGCGGGGGGGGCCAATGAGCAGTTCTTC	CASKGLAGGANEQFF
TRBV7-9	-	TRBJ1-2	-	TGTGCCAGCAGCCCCCGAGGGGGGGACTATGGCTACACCTTC	CASSPRGGDYGYTF
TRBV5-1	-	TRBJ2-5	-	TGCGCCAGCAGCCAGGTGTTGGGGGGCGAGAGGAGGCAAGAGACCCAGTACTTC	CASSQVLGGERRQETQYF
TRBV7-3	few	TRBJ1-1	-	TGTGCCAGCAGCTTGTTTACCGGAACTGAAGCTTTCTTT	CASSLFTGTEAFF
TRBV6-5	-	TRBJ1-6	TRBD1	TGTGCCAGCAGGACAGGGGCCTCACCCCTCCACTTT	CASRTGASPLHF
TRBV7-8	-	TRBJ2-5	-	TGTGCCAGCAGCTTAGGTCTGCAAGAGACCCAGTACTTC	CASSLGLQETQYF
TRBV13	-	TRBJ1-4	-	TGTGCCAGCAGCTTAGCGGGGACTAATGAAAAACTGTTTTTT	CASSLAGTNEKLFF
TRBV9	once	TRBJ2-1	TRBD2	TGTGCCAGCAGCGTAGGTTGGGGTAGCGGGGGGGTTTGGCAGTTCTTC	CASSVGWGSGGVWQFF
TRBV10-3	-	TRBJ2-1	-	TGTGCCAACCCACCTCGTAGGCCGAGCCCCTACAATGAGCAGTTCTTC	CANPPRRPSPYNEQFF
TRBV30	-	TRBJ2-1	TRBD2	TGTGCCTGGAGTGTAAGAACTAGCGGTTCCTACAATGAGCAGTTCTTC	CAWSVRTSGSYNEQFF
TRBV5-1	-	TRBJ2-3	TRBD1	TGCGCCAGCAGCTTGACAGGGGTCGGCGATACGCAGTATTTT	CASSLTGVGDTQYF
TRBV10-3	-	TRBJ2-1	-	TGTGCCATCAGTGATGGGAACCCCGCGATCAATGAGCAGTTCTTC	CAISDGNPAINEQFF
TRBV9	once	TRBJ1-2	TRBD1	TGTGCCAGCAGCGGACAGGGACGGCGGAGCTATGGCTACACCTTC	CASSGQGRRSYGYTF
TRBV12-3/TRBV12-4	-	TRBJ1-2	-	TGTGCCAGCAGTTCCCAGGGCTATGGCTACACCTTC	CASSSQGYGYTF
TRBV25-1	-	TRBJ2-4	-	TGTGCCAGCTTGAGTTCCAAAAACATTCAGTACTTC	CASLSSKNIQYF
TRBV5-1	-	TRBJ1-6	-	TGCGCCAGCAGTCTAGGGAGCTCCTATAATTCACCCCTCCACTTT	CASSLGSSYNSPLHF
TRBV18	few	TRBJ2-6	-	TGTGCCAGCTCCCTATCTCGGAGTGGGGCCAACGTCCTGACTTTC	CASSLSRSGANVLTF
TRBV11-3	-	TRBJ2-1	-	TGTGCCAGCAGCTTAGGAGTACAGGGAGATGAGCAGTTCTTC	CASSLGVQGDEQFF
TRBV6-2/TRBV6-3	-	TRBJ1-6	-	TGTGCCAGCAGTAAGACGACGGAACCCTGGCGTGGTTCACCCCTCCACTTT	CASSKTTEPWRGSPLHF
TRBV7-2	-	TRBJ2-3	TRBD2	TGTGCCAGCACCCCTTGGGGGCGGGAGGAAGATACGCAGTATTTT	CASTPWGREEDTQYF
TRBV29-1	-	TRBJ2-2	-	TGCAGCGTCCCTAACGCCGACTACGACACCGGGGAGCTGTTTTTT	CSVPNADYDTGELFF
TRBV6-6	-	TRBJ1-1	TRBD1	TGTGCCAGCACCAGACAGGGGGCTGAAGCTTTCTTT	CASTRQGAEAFF
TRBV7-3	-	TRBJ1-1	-	TGTGCCAGCAGCTTAAACCCAGGGACGAACACTGAAGCTTTCTTT	CASSLNPGTNTEAFF
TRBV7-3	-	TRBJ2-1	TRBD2	TGTGCCAGCAGCTTAGGGCTAGCGGGAGGAGGGATGTTCTTC	CASSLGLAGGGMFF
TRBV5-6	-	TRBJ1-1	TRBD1	TGTGCCAGCAGCTTGGCCTTTTACTCTGACAGGGGGTGGGAAGCTTTCTTT	CASSLAFYSDRGWEAFF
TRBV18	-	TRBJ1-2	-	TGTGCCAGCTCACCACGAATAAACAGGGAGACCTATGGCTACACCTTC	CASSPRINRETYGYTF
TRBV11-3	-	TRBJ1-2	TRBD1	TGTGCCAGCAGCAAGGGACAGGGGCCCCCCGCCTTC	CASSKGQGPPAF
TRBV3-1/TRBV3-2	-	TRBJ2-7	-	TGTGCCAGCAGGCACCGGGACGCCGACTCCTACGAGCAGTACTTC	CASRHRDADSYEQYF
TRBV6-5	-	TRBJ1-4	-	TGTGCCAGCAGTATCCCCGGGTCAACTAATGAAAAACTGTTTTTT	CASSIPGSTNEKLFF
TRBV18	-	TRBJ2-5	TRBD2	TGTGCCAGCTCGATAGCGGGAGGGCCCGCGGAGACCCAGTACTTC	CASSIAGGPAETQYF
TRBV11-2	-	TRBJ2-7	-	TGTGCCAGCACCCTATTTGGGGGGACTCCCTACGAGCAGTACTTC	CASTLFGGTPYEQYF
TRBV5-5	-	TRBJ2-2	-	TGTGCCAGCAGCAGCCTGGCCGGCGCCGGGGAGCTGTTTTTT	CASSSLAGAGELFF
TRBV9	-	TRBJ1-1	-	TGTGCCAGCGGTCGGGGTTATGGTGAGACTGAAGCTTTCTTT	CASGRGYGETEAFF
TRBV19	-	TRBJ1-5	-	TGTGCCAGTAGTAGCTCCCTTACGGGGTTGAATCAGCCCCAGCATTTT	CASSSSLTGLNQPQHF
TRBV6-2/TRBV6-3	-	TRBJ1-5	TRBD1	TGTGCCAGCAGTTTTGGGACAGGGATTAGCAATCAGCCCCAGCATTTT	CASSFGTGISNQPQHF
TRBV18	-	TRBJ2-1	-	TGTGCCAGCTCACCACCGGGACGGTCACATAATGAGCAGTTCTTC	CASSPPGRSHNEQFF
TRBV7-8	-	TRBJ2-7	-	TGTGCCAGCAGCTTAGCCGCTCGAAGGGGCTACGAGCAGTACTTC	CASSLAARRGYEQYF
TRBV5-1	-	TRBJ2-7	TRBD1	TGCGCCAGCAGCACGGCGACAGGGCCTAAATTCGGCCCCTACGAGCAGTACTTC	CASSTATGPKFGPYEQYF
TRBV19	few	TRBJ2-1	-	TGTGCCAGTAGTCGGGGATACAATGAGCAGTTCTTC	CASSRGYNEQFF